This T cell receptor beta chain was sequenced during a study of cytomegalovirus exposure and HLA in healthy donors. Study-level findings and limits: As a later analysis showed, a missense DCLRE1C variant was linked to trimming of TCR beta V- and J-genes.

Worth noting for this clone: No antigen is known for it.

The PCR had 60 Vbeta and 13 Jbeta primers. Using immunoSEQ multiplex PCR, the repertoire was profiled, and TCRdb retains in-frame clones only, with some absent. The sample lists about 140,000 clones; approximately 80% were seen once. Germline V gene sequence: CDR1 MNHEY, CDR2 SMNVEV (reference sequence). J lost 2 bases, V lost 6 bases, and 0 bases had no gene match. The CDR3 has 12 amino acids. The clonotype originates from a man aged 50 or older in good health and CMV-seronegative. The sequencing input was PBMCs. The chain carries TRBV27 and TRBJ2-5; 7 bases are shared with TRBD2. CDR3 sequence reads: CASRAGQETQYF. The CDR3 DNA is TGTGCCAGCAGAGCGGGACAAGAGACCCAGTACTTC.